This T cell receptor (beta chain) was captured in a study of neurological immune-mediated disorders. Whole-study results and caveats: CDR3 amino acid sequences found in expanded clones were never shared across subjects, suggesting private repertoires in all groups.

The sample's time point: longitudinal time-point 2. From 2 million PBMCs stored at -80 C, the unsorted libraries were generated. Template-switch 5'RACE cDNA synthesis added a 10-nucleotide unique molecular identifier. MiXCR was run by TCRdb on the 5' RACE reads, yielding one entry per CDR3 protein. The data contain some 50,000 distinct CDR3 sequences, roughly 14% of them singletons. The CDR3 spans 14 residues. Germline CDR1 reads SGHRS; CDR2 reads YFSETQ. The V end lost 5 bases, the J end lost 4 bases, and 13 bases lay between the germline ends. This clonotype came up many times. What it binds is not known.

Source material: PBMCs. The chain has TRBV5-1 and TRBJ1-5, with D uncertain. This TCR derives from a male donor with HTLV-1-associated myelopathy (HAM/TSP). CDR3 DNA: TGCGCCAGCAGGCAGAAACCGGGGAATCAGCCCCAGCATTTT. It translates to CASRQKPGNQPQHF.